A single sample is the source of the 15 T cell receptor beta chains below, sequenced in a study of T cells in Graves' hyperthyroidism and ophthalmopathy. Regions amplified from RNA transcripts were the TCR beta CDR3 regions. First-round RT-PCR of the TCR CDR3 relied on the HTBI primer set. TCRdb itself ran the multiplex PCR reads through MiXCR, one entry per CDR3 protein. This sample has a few hundred thousand distinct CDR3 sequences; approximately 14% occur once, and the top ten carry under 8%. The specimen was blood. The receptors were sampled from a woman in her thirties with Graves' hyperthyroidism.

This clonotype has at least ten counts. The chain joins TRBV29-1 to TRBJ2-1, with TRBD2 matching 7 bases. The CDR3 has 16 amino acids. J gave up 4 bases and V 5 bases, and 14 bases lay outside the gene matches. Per the germline V gene, CDR1 is SQVTM and CDR2 is ANQGSEA. In DNA form, the CDR3 reads TGCAGCGTTAGAGCGGGAAATGTTGGATTGTACAATGAGCAGTTCTTC. Its translation is CSVRAGNVGLYNEQFF.

With respect to this clonotype: Since a much larger clone is just one base distant, this may be a read error. The chain recombines TRBV27 with TRBJ2-1; D might be TRBD1 (5 bases). The CDR3 sequence is 12 residues long. From germline, CDR1 is MNHEY and CDR2 SMNVEV (reference sequence). The ends were cut back, 5 bases at V and 12 bases at J, with 14 bases in the middle. CDR3 protein: CASSQGSTAQFF. The DNA of the CDR3 is TGTGCCAGCAGTCAGGGCTCGACGGCGCAGTTCTTC.

The chain links TRBV5-1 to TRBJ1-2; no clear D. Trimming left V 5 bases short and J 1 base short, with 9 bases between. CDR1 is SGHRS, CDR2 YFSETQ, per germline. The CDR3 runs 13 residues. The CDR3 DNA sequence: TGCGCCAGCAGTCAGAGCAATAACTATGGCTACACCTTC. This gives the protein CASSQSNNYGYTF.

This clonotype was observed a few times. The CDR3 spells CASSLTDRATDTQYF. The CDR3 coding sequence is TGTGCCAGTAGCCTCACGGACAGAGCAACAGATACGCAGTATTTT. This chain joins TRBV19 and TRBJ2-3; TRBD1 might be the D (6 bases). CDR1 LNHDA and CDR2 SQIVND come from the germline V gene (reference sequence). Trimming shortened V by 6 bases and J by 3 bases, and 16 bases separated the two germline ends. This CDR3 region has 15 residues.

This clonotype has just a few counts. The chain joins TRBV7-9 to TRBJ2-7; 10 nucleotides agree with TRBD1. The germline V gene has CDR1 SEHNR and CDR2 FQNEAQ (reference sequence). The CDR3 has 15 residues. V lost 5 bases and J lost 4; bases outside the gene matches: 8. The CDR3: CASSPRDRGGYEQYF. CDR3 nucleotides: TGTGCCAGCAGCCCCAGGGACAGGGGAGGATACGAGCAGTACTTC. Looking up the rest from reference TRBV7-9 and TRBJ2-7 gives the full variable domain: DTGVSQNPRHKITKRGQNVTFRCDPISEHNRLYWYRQTLGQGPEFLTYFQNEAQLEKSRLLSDRFSAERPKGSFSTLEIQRTEQGDSAMYLCASSPRDRGGYEQYFGPGTRLTVT.

The V gene is TRBV20-1, the J gene TRBJ2-5, with D possibly being TRBD2 (6 bases). This CDR3 spans 13 amino acids. Looked up from germline, CDR1 is DFQATT and CDR2 is SNEGSKA (reference sequence). V lost 3 bases to trimming and J lost 2 bases, with 10 bases between them. The CDR3 protein is CSASSAGQETQYF. For the CDR3, the DNA is TGCAGTGCTAGTTCGGCGGGACAAGAGACCCAGTACTTC.

The chain joins TRBV2 to TRBJ2-3; tentative D call: TRBD2 (6 bases). Deletions cut 8 bases from V and 5 bases from J, with 14 bases between. This CDR3 is built from 13 residues. The V gene's germline CDR1 is SNHLY and CDR2 FYNNEI. CDR3 DNA sequence: TGTGCCAGCCGGGGGACCGGGGAAGATACGCAGTATTTT. It yields the protein CASRGTGEDTQYF.

This clonotype has ten or more counts. The chain recombines TRBV20-1 with TRBJ2-7; D tentatively reads TRBD1 or TRBD2 (6 bases each). Germline CDR1 DFQATT, CDR2 SNEGSKA (reference sequence). This CDR3 region has 13 residues. Trimming shortened V by 6 bases and J by 6 bases, and 18 bases separated the two germline ends. The CDR3, as DNA: TGCAGTGCGACACCGGGGGCGGGGCGCGAGCAGTACTTC. Encoded protein: CSATPGAGREQYF.

This clonotype occurred a few times. The chain joins TRBV30 to TRBJ1-1, with 12 bases fitting TRBD1. CDR1 and CDR2 (germline): GTSNPN, SVGIG (reference sequence). The V gene end was trimmed by 2 bases and the J gene end by 5 bases; junction bases not matched to a gene: 6. This CDR3 has 15 residues. CDR3 sequence: CAWSKGQGADTEAFF. The CDR3 nucleotides are TGTGCCTGGAGTAAGGGACAGGGGGCGGATACTGAAGCTTTCTTT.

As regards this clonotype: This may come from a read error, since a much larger clone is one base off. The chain couples TRBV6-2 or TRBV6-3 to TRBJ2-7; a possible D gene is TRBD1 (6 bases). The germline CDR1 and CDR2 sequences are MNHEY and SVGEGT. The V end was cut by 0 bases, the J end by 4 bases, with 16 bases between. There are 16 residues in the CDR3. The DNA of the CDR3 is TGTGCCAGCAGTTACTCGAAGGCAGGGGACGATTACGAGCAGTACTTC. This gives the protein CASSYSKAGDDYEQYF.

This clonotype was counted many times. The chain recombines TRBV11-2 with TRBJ2-7, with D possibly matching TRBD1 (7 bases). CDR3 length equals 13 residues. V lost 3 bases and J 5 bases, leaving 11 bases between the germline ends. The germline V gene encodes CDR1 SGHAT and CDR2 FQNNGV. The CDR3 DNA follows: TGTGCCAGCAGCTTCCCAGGGGGGAACGAGCAGTACTTC. Protein: CASSFPGGNEQYF.

This clonotype was seen at least ten times. This chain joins TRBV5-1 and TRBJ2-1, with TRBD2 as a possible D gene (5 bases). Germline CDR1 SGHRS, CDR2 YFSETQ. V shed 1 base and J shed 0 bases, with 8 bases lying between them. This CDR3 spans 15 amino acids. In DNA, the CDR3 is TGCGCCAGCAGCTTGCTCGGGGACTCCTACAATGAGCAGTTCTTC. Translation: CASSLLGDSYNEQFF.

This rearrangement joins TRBV19 to TRBJ1-1, with D possibly TRBD1 on 5 matching bases. The CDR3 contains 14 residues. V lost 9 bases, J lost 7 bases, and 21 bases lay in between. Germline V CDR1 and CDR2: LNHDA, SQIVND (reference sequence). CDR3 region: CASSGVPTPIEAFF. The CDR3, as DNA: TGTGCCAGCTCGGGGGTCCCTACTCCCATTGAAGCTTTCTTT.

In regard to this clonotype: Since no conserved phenylalanine or tryptophan closes the CDR3, a read error is the likely cause. This rearrangement joins TRBV7-3 to TRBJ1-1, with a tentative D call TRBD1 (6 bases). Germline V gene lookup returns CDR1 SGHTA and CDR2 FQGTGA. The CDR3 spans 14 residues. Trimming cost V 5 bases and J 1 base, with 11 bases left between them. The CDR3 DNA is TGTGCCAGCAGCCCTGGACAGCGGAACACTGAAGCTTTCCTT. Amino acid sequence: CASSPGQRNTEAFL.

This sequence joins TRBV7-9 and TRBJ1-6, with 8 bases matching TRBD1. The CDR3 totals 15 residues. Trimming at V came to 4 bases and at J to 10 bases, leaving 9 bases not matched to a gene. CDR1 and CDR2 from the germline V gene are SEHNR and FQNEAQ (reference sequence). The CDR3 spells CASSSPGGSRSPLHF. CDR3 nucleotide sequence: TGTGCCAGCAGCTCCCCAGGGGGCAGCCGGTCACCCCTCCACTTT.